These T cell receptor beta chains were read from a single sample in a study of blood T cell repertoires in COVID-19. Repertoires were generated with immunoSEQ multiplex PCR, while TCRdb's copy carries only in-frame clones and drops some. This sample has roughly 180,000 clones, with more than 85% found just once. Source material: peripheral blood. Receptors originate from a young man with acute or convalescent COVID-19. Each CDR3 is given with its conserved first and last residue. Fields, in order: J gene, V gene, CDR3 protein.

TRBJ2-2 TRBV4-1 CASSQDLAATTGELFF
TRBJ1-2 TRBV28 CASSCHECDGYTF
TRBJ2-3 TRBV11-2 CASSQPLAGGRIFGDTQYF
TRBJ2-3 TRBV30 CAWSVFGQGITTDTQYF
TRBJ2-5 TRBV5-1 CASRDGTSGGATQYF
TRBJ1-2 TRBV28 CASSQPGDLSGYTF
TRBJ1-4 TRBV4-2 CASSQEISGIEKLFF
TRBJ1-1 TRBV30 CAWSRGTEAFF
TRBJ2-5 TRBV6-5 CASSLTRISVETQYF
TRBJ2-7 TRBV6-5 CASSYDGEIYEQYF
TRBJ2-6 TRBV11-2 CASSLLGDSGANVLTF
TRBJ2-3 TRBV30 CAWSPIPSGGAGDTQYF
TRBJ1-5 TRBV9 CASSVGDNNQPQHF
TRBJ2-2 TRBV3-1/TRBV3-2 CASSQVTSGGTGELFF
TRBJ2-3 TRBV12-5 CASGSGQGVTDTQYF
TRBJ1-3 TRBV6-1 CASSEVPGTTGNTIYF
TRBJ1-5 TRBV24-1 CATSQTGGDQPQHF
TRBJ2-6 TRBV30 CAWSTGQVFSLSGANVLTF
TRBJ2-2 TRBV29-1 CSVDWGPGELFF
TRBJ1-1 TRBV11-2 CASSPYTEAFF
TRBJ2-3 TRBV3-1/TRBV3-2 CASSPDPGGGTQYF
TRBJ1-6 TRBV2 CASSLEVAPGGFKSPLHF
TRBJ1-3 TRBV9 CASSATPGLSGNTIYF
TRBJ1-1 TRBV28 CASSIWTDEAFF
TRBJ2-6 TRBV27 CASRGTGTRSGANVLTF
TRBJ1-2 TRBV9 CASSVVSANYGYTF
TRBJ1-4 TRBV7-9 CASSLGQGAPNEKLFF
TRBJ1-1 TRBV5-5 CASSIQHTEAFF
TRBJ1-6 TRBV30 CAWSAQGRSPLHF
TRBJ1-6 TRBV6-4 CASRGGGEDSPLHF
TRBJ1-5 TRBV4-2 CASSPGLRNQPQHF
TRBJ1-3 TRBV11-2 CASSLVAGNTIYF
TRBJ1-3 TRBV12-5 CATSQELTGNTIYF
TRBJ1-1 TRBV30 CAWSDRPMNTEAFF
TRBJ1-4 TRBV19 CASSKGEREKLFF
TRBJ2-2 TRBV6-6 CASSLPVGGLNTGELFF
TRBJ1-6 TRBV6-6 CASSFTGGGGNSPLHF
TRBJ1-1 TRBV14 CASSQGPWEAFF
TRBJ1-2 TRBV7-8 CASSLLRDGYTF
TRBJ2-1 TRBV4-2 CASSQDPGTSGGNEQFF
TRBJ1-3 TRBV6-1 CASSAWAAGSGNTIYF
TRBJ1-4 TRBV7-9 CASSLGATNEKLFF
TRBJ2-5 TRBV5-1 CASNRDRGGTQYF
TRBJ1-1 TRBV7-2 CASSLARVNTEAFF
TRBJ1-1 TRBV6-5 CASRPADRVNTEAFF
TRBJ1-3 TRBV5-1 CASSLDSPSGNTIYF
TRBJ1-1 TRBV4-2 CASSQKGGQRNTEAFF
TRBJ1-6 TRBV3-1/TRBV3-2 CASTQAAGGRNSPLHF
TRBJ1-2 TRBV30 CAWSSPGQGAYGYTF
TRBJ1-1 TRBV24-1 CATSRGQNTEAFF
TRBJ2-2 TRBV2 CASRGQGANTGELFF
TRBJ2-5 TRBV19 CASSSPGGADYSQYF
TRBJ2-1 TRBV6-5 CASSYEQGSAIYEQFF
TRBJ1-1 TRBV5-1 CASSLAGGQGFVNTEAFF
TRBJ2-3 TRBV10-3 CAISEGREAGGVTDTQYF
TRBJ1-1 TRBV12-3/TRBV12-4 CASSQGVVTEAFF